The sequence of this TCR beta chain was determined in a study of blood T cell repertoires in COVID-19. Allocation to cohorts depended on clinical history reported by the participants. Sequenced by immunoSEQ multiplex PCR; TCRdb stores in-frame clones only, minus some. The data contain 150,000 to 200,000 clones, about 77% of them singletons. The V and J ends lost 2 bases and 2 bases, in that order; junction bases with no gene match: 4. Germline V gene sequence: CDR1 GTSNPN, CDR2 SVGIG (reference sequence). The CDR3 is 14 amino acids. The V and J genes are TRBV30 and TRBJ2-3, with TRBD1 matching over 7 bases. Specimen: PBMCs or T cells enriched from blood (not recorded which). The source is a woman between 50 and 59 years old with acute COVID-19. CDR3 region: CAWSRGPHTDTQYF. DNA for the CDR3: TGTGCCTGGAGTAGGGGGCCCCACACAGATACGCAGTATTTT.